These T cell receptor beta chains were read from a single sample in a study of T cell responses to AZD1222 COVID-19 vaccine. Repertoires were generated with immunoSEQ multiplex PCR, while TCRdb's copy carries only in-frame clones and drops some. The data contain 100,000 to 150,000 clones, about nine tenths of them singletons. This specimen consisted of peripheral blood, obtained on day 0 of AZD1222 vaccination. The receptor source for this set is an adult in good health. Each CDR3 is given with its conserved first and last residue.

TRBV9 | CASSVDWDPLYEQYF
TRBV28 | CASTLGQGEVDEQFF
TRBV24-1 | CATSAPGQGYGYTF
TRBV27 | CASRRLAGGPYEQFF
TRBV9 | CASSPGDRETEKLFF
TRBV19 | CASSTEDTNEKLFF
TRBV10-3 | CAISESRTGGLNEKLFF
TRBV7-2 | CASSFSSNTEAFF
TRBV5-6 | CASSFGIGTTYGYTF
TRBV15 | CATSRDRGVSEKLFF
TRBV7-9 | CASRGNRAPLPGYTF
TRBV27 | CASSSPRVNTGELFF
TRBV18 | CASSPPNPTASTDTQYF
TRBV28 | CASSLFQGVEPQHF
TRBV7-7 | CASSSTTGGPNEQFF